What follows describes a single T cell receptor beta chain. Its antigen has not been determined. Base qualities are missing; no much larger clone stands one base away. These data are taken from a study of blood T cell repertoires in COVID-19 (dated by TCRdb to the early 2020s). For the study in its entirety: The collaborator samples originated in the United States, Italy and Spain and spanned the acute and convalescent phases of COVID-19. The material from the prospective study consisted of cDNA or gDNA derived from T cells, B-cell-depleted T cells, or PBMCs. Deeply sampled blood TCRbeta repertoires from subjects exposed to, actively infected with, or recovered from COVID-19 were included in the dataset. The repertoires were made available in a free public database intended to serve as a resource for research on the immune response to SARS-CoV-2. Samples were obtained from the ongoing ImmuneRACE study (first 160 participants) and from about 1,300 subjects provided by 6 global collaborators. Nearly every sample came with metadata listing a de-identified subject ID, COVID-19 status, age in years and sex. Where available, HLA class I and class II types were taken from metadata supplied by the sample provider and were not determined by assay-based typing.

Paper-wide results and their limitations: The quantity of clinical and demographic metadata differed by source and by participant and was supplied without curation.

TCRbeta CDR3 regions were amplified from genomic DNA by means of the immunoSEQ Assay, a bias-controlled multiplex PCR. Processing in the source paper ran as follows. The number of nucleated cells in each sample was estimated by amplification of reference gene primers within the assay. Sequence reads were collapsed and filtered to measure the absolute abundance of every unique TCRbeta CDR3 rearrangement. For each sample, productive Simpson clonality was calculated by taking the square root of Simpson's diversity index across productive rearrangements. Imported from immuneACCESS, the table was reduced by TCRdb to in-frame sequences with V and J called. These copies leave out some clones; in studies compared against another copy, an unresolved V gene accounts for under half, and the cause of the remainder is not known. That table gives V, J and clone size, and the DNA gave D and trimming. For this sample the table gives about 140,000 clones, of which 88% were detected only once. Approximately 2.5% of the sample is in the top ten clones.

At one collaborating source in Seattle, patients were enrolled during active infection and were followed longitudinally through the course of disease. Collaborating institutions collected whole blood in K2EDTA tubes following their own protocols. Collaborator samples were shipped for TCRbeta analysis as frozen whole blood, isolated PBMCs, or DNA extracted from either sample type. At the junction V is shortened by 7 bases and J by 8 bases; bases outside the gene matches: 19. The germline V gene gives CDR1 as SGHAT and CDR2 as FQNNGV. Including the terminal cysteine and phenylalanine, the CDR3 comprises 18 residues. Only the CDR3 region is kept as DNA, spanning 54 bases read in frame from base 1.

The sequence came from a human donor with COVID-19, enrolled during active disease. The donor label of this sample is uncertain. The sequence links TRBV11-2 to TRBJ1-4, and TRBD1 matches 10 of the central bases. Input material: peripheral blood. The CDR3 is CASTLSRGWDRGNEKLFF. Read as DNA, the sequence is TGTGCCAGCACCCTAAGCAGGGGGTGGGACAGGGGTAACGAAAAACTGTTTTTT.